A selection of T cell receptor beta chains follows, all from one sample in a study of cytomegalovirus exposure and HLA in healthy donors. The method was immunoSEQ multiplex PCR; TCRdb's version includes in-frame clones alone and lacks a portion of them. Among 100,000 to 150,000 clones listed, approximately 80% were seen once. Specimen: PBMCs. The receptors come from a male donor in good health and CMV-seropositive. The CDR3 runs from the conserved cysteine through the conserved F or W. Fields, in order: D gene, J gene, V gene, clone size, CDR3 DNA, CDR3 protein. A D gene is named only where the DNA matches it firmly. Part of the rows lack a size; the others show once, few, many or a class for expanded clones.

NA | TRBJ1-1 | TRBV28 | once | TGTGCCAGCAGATACCCCCTAGGGAACACTGAAGCTTTCTTT | CASRYPLGNTEAFF
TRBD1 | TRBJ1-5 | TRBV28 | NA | TGTGCCAGCAGTTTTCGGACAGGGTTTAACCAGCCCCAGCATTTT | CASSFRTGFNQPQHF
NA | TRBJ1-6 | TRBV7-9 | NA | TGTGCCAGCAGCTTAGAACAATATAATTCACCCCTCCACTTT | CASSLEQYNSPLHF
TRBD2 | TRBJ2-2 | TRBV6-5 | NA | TGTGCCAGCAGGGAGCGGGGGTGGAACACCGGGGAGCTGTTTTTT | CASRERGWNTGELFF
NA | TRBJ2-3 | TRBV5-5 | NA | TGTGCCAGCAGCTTGACAGGGTACGATACGCAGTATTTT | CASSLTGYDTQYF
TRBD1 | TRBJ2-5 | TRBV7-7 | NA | TGTGCCAGCAGCTTCAGACAGGGTTGGGAGACCCAGTACTTC | CASSFRQGWETQYF
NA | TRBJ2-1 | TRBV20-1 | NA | TGCAGTGCTAGTTGCGTTTTCAAACCGATCTTC | CSASCVFKPIF
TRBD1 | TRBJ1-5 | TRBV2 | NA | TGTGCCAGCATGCCCCGGGACAGGGGAATGTCGTCTCAGCCCCAGCATTTT | CASMPRDRGMSSQPQHF
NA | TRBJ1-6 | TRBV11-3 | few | TGTGCCAGCAGCTTAGGACAGCCTGAATCACCCCTCCACTTT | CASSLGQPESPLHF
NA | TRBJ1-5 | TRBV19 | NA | TGTGCCAGTAGTATGGGGGCAGACAATCAGCCCCAGCATTTT | CASSMGADNQPQHF
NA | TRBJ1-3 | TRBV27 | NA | TGTGCCAGCAGCCGGGGGGTGTCTGGGTCCGGAAACACCATATATTTT | CASSRGVSGSGNTIYF
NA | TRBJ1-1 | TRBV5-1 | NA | TGCGCCAGCAGCTTGGCAGATTCCACTGAAGCTTTCTTT | CASSLADSTEAFF
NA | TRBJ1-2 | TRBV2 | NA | TGTGCCAGCCGCCTCGGGACAATGGACGGCTACACCTTC | CASRLGTMDGYTF
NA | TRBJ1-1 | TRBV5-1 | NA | TGCGCCAGCAGCTCCCAGCGGCCTAACACTGAAGCTTTCTTT | CASSSQRPNTEAFF
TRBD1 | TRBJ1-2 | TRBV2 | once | TGTGCCAGCAGTGACGTAGACAGGGGGCTTGGCTATGGCTACACCTTC | CASSDVDRGLGYGYTF
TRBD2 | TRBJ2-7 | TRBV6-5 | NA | TGTGCCAGCAGCACTCCGGGACTAGCGGGTGGGGAGCAGTACTTC | CASSTPGLAGGEQYF
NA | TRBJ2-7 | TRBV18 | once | TGTGCCAGCTCACCAGTGGGCGGGCTCGAGCAGTACTTC | CASSPVGGLEQYF
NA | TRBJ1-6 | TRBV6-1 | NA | TGTGCCAGCAGTGCAGTCTCCTATAATTCACCCCTCCACTTT | CASSAVSYNSPLHF
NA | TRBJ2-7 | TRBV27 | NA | TGTGCCAGCAGTTTATCCGGACAGAGCTCCTACGAGCAGTACTTC | CASSLSGQSSYEQYF
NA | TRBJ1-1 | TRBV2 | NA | TGTGCCAGCAGTGTGGACAGTCACACTGAAGCTTTCTTT | CASSVDSHTEAFF
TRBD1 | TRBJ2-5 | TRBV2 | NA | TGTGCCAGCAGTTCCCTGGACCGGGACAGGTTGTACTTC | CASSSLDRDRLYF
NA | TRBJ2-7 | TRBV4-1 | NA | TGCGCCAGCAGCCAAGTTACCCGGAGCTCCTACGAGCAGTACTTC | CASSQVTRSSYEQYF
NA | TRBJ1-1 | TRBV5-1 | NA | TGCGCCAGCAGCTTGCCGGGGTTGAACACTGAAGCTTTCTTT | CASSLPGLNTEAFF
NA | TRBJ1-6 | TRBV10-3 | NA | TGTGCCATCAGTGAGTCGCCCCGCGTGCCCCTCCACTTT | CAISESPRVPLHF
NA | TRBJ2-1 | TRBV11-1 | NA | TGTGCCAGCAGCTTAGTGTATGGATCTAGTGAGCAGTTCTTC | CASSLVYGSSEQFF
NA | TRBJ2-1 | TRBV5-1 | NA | TGCGCCAGCAGCCCACAGGGTGGGGTCTACAATGAGCAGTTCTTC | CASSPQGGVYNEQFF
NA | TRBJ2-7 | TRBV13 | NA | TGTGCCAGCAGCTTTAGAGGAGCCCTAGTTCCCTACGAGCAGTACTTC | CASSFRGALVPYEQYF
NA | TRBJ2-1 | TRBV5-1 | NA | TGCGCCAGCAGCTTGCTATTCGGGGCGGGGGCTTTCTACAATGAGCAGTTCTTC | CASSLLFGAGAFYNEQFF
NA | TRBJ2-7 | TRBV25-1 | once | TGTGCCAGCAGTGAATCAGGGTACGAGCAGTACTTC | CASSESGYEQYF
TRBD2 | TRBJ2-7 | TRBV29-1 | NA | TGCAGCGTTGAGTCGGTAAGGAGCGGGAGGATGCCCGAGCAGTACTTC | CSVESVRSGRMPEQYF
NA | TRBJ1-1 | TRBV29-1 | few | TGCAGCGTTGAAACAGGACGGGCCACTGAAGCTTTCTTT | CSVETGRATEAFF
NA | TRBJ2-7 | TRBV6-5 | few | TGTGCCAGCAGTTACTTCCAGGGAAGTGGGGACAACGAGCAGTACTTC | CASSYFQGSGDNEQYF
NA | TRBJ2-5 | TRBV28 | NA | TGTGCCAGCAGTTTATTATCCCCACCGGTTGGAGAGACCCAGTACTTC | CASSLLSPPVGETQYF
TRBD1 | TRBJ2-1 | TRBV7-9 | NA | TGTGCCAGCAGCTTGCGGGACAGGGGACCTCCGGACAATGAGCAGTTCTTC | CASSLRDRGPPDNEQFF
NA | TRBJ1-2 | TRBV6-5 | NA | TGTGCCAGCAGTTACGAGACAGTCTATGGCTACACCTTC | CASSYETVYGYTF
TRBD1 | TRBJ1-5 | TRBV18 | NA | TGTGCCAGCTCACCAGGGACAGGGGTTTACCAGCCCCAGCATTTT | CASSPGTGVYQPQHF
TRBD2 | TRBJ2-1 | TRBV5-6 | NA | TGTGCCAGCAGCTTGCTAGCGGGAAATGAGCAGTTCTTC | CASSLLAGNEQFF
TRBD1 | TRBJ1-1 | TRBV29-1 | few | TGCAGCGTAGACAGGGGTGATTACACTGAAGCTTTCTTT | CSVDRGDYTEAFF
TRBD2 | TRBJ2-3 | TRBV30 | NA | TGTGCCCAAACTAGCGGGGGAACCGGAGATACGCAGTATTTT | CAQTSGGTGDTQYF
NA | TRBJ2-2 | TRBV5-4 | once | TGTGCCAGCAGCTTGGATGGGACCGGGGGCACCGGGGAGCTGTTTTTT | CASSLDGTGGTGELFF
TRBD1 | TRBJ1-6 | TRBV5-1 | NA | TGCGCCAGCAGCCAGGGACAGGGTGGCAATTCACCCCTCCACTTT | CASSQGQGGNSPLHF
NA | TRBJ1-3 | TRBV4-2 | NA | TGTGCCAGCAGCCAAGAGGTCGCACAATCTGGAAACACCATATATTTT | CASSQEVAQSGNTIYF
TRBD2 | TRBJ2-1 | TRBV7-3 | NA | TGTGCCAGCAGCTTATGGCAGCGGGATTACAATGAGCAGTTCTTC | CASSLWQRDYNEQFF
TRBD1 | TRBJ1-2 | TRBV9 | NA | TGTGCCAGCAGCGTAGTTACAGGGGACGTCAGTGGCTACACCTTC | CASSVVTGDVSGYTF
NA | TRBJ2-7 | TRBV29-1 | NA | TGCAGCGTTTTTTACAGGGATGCCTACGAGCAGTACTTC | CSVFYRDAYEQYF
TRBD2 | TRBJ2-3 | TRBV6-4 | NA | TGTGCCAGCAGTGATACCAGGGAGGGAGACACAGATACGCAGTATTTT | CASSDTREGDTDTQYF
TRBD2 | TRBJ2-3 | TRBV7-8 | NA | TGTGCCAGCAGCTTAGGGGCGACTAGCGGGGGGGTTGGAGATACGCAGTATTTT | CASSLGATSGGVGDTQYF
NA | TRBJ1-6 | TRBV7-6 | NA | TGTGCCAGCAGCTTATCGCGGGTTTCACCCCTCCACTTT | CASSLSRVSPLHF
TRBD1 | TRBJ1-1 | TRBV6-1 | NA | TGTGCCAGCAGTGAATCCGTTTCAGGGGGTAATACTGAAGCTTTCTTT | CASSESVSGGNTEAFF
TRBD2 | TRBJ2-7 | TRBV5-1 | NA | TGCGCCAGCAGCCATGGACTAGCGGGGACCTACGAGCAGTACTTC | CASSHGLAGTYEQYF
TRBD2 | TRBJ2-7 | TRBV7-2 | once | TGTGCCAGCAGCTTAGTAGTTCTAGCGGGAGGGAGCTCCTACGAGCAGTACTTC | CASSLVVLAGGSSYEQYF
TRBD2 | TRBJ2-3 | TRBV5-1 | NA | TGCGCCAGCAGCCCGGGGACTAGCGATACGCAGTATTTT | CASSPGTSDTQYF
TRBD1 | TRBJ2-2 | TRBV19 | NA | TGTGCCAGTAGTATAGATAGGGTAGGGGACAGCCCGAACACCGGGGAGCTGTTTTTT | CASSIDRVGDSPNTGELFF
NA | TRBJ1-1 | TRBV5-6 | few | TGTGCCAGCAGCTTTGGAGGAAACACTGAAGCTTTCTTT | CASSFGGNTEAFF